This TCR beta chain comes out of a study of regulatory T cells in long-lasting Graves disease. Study observations and caveats: The study found persistent patients shared more public clonotypes (approximately 2,700) than new patients (966).

Time point indicated: newly diagnosed GD, antithyroid drugs for less than 3 months. The authors made the TCR library using RNA they extracted from PBMCs. For this clonotype: Its target is not known.

The germline gives CDR1 LGHNA, CDR2 YNFKEQ. Trimming left V 1 base short and J 2 bases short, with 11 bases between. The CDR3 runs to 16 residues. Construction of TCR beta libraries relied on iRepertoire HTBI primers and on Arm-PCR targeting CDR3 regions. TCRdb ran MiXCR on the multiplex PCR reads and lists one entry per CDR3 protein. The sample carries about half a million distinct CDR3 sequences, around 12% recorded once. The same data also went into a second study, on T cells in Graves' hyperthyroidism and ophthalmopathy. That report adds: Patients between 18 and 65 years old had hyperthyroidism, newly diagnosed and lasting under 2 months. Most clonotypes that expanded in the thyroid above 0.001 also showed up in blood. The model's output predicted ophthalmopathy at a median of around 7 months prior to onset.

Sample: peripheral blood mononuclear cells (PBMCs), taken at new diagnosis, from a patient treated with antithyroid drugs. The clonotype comes from a woman aged 25 to 39 with Graves disease. This chain joins TRBV4-2 and TRBJ1-4; D gene ambiguous. The CDR3 sequence: CASSQGRGNTNEKLFF. The CDR3 DNA reads TGTGCCAGCAGCCAAGGTCGGGGAAACACTAATGAAAAACTGTTTTTT.